This T cell receptor (beta chain) was documented in a study of T-cell reconstitution after alpha-beta-depleted transplantation in children. Study outcomes and limitations: A year post-transplant, T-cell counts and diversity derived mostly from newly produced T cells. The study traced high day-60 TCRbeta diversity in some patients to surviving recipient T cells and thymic progenitors. As was reported, about two months after transplant, alpha-beta T cells came from several hundred expanded graft clones.

In germline, CDR1 is LGHDT, CDR2 YNNKEL (reference sequence). The V gene lost 4 bases and the J gene lost 5 bases, with 11 bases spanning the gap. The CDR3 is 13 amino acids. As it was prepared, the TCRbeta library received unique molecular identifiers. One entry per CDR3 protein results from TCRdb running MiXCR on the PCR reads. The profile shows approximately 210,000 distinct CDR3 sequences, approximately 17% of them singletons. The table lists this clonotype with a few counts. The antigen remains undetermined. Source: PBMCs, mostly from graft donor cells, taken 360 days after TCRalphabeta/CD19-depleted stem cell transplant. This sequence joins TRBV3-1 and TRBJ2-5; D assignment may be TRBD1 or TRBD2 (5 bases each). This clonotype was obtained from a male patient under 10 years old who had a stem cell transplant for acute lymphoblastic leukemia, so the T cells may come from the graft donor. CDR3 DNA: TGTGCCAGCAGCCCGGGACGGGTGGAGACCCAGTACTTC. Protein sequence: CASSPGRVETQYF.